The present TCR beta chain was sequenced within a study of blood T cell repertoires in COVID-19. Study overall: COVID-19 samples collected from the United States, Italy and Spain covered acute and convalescent phases. Sample material is recorded as cDNA or gDNA derived from T cells, B-cell-depleted T cells, or PBMCs.

In the authors' workflow: Amplified reference gene primers provided the basis for estimating nucleated cell counts. The method was immunoSEQ multiplex PCR; TCRdb's version includes in-frame clones alone and lacks a portion of them. V and J calls and clone size are copied from that table; D and trimming were computed from the DNA. The top ten hold around 3% of the sample, which has 150,000 to 200,000 clones, approximately 85% seen once. This CDR3 region has 13 residues. V was pared by 6 bases and J by 7 bases, with 13 bases between. Germline V gene data show CDR1 as GTSNPN and CDR2 as SVGIG (reference sequence).

Sequenced sample: peripheral blood. The sequence derives from a man in his sixties with acute or convalescent COVID-19. This chain joins TRBV30 and TRBJ1-6; D possibly corresponds to TRBD1 (6 bases). CDR3 in DNA: TGTGCCTGTGCGACAGGTGGAAATTCACCCCTCCACTTT. The encoded protein is CACATGGNSPLHF.